The present T cell receptor beta chain was sequenced within a study of cytomegalovirus exposure and HLA in healthy donors. Study-wide results and caveats: Sequencing probably produced one cluster of sequence variants that were highly shared. Earlier analysis found most TCR beta V segments productive about 90% or about 30% of the time.

Primers for the PCR totalled 60 Vbeta and 13 Jbeta. This table comes from immunoSEQ multiplex PCR, and its TCRdb copy is limited to in-frame clones, with some not included. The table includes 150,000 to 180,000 clones, about 84% detected once. Healthy bone marrow donors made up the donor group. The CDR3 runs 15 residues. J was trimmed by 0 bases and V by 4 bases; bases with no gene match: 6. The germline CDR1 and CDR2 sequences are SQVTM and ANQGSEA. Comments on this clone: Its antigen is currently unknown.

The clonotype originates from a woman aged 40 to 50 in good health and CMV-seropositive. The chain links TRBV29-1 to TRBJ2-3; 8 positions agree with TRBD2. Sequences were obtained from PBMCs. This chain's CDR3 is CSVVGLVESTDTQYF. As DNA, the CDR3 is TGCAGCGTTGTGGGACTAGTGGAAAGCACAGATACGCAGTATTTT.